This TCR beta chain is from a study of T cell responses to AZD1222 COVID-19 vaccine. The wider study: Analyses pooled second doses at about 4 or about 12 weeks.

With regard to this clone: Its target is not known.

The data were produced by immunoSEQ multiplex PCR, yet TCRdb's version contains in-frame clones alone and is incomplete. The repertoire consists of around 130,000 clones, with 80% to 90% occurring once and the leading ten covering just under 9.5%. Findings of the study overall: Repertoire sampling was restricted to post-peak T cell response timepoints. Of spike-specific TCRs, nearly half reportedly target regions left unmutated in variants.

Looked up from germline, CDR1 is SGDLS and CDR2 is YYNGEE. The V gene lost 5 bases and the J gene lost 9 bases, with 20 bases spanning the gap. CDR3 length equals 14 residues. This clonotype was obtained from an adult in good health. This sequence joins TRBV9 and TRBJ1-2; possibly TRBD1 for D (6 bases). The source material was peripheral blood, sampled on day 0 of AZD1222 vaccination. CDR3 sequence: CASSEGGGPRRYTF. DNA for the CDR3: TGTGCCAGCAGTGAGGGGGGAGGGCCCAGACGCTACACCTTC.